This TCR beta chain was observed in a study of regulatory T cells in long-lasting Graves disease. Assembly of TCR beta libraries relied on iRepertoire HTBI primers together with Arm-PCR of CDR3 regions. From the multiplex PCR reads, TCRdb called clonotypes with MiXCR, one entry per CDR3 protein. There are hundreds of thousands of distinct CDR3 sequences in the sample; 16% occur only once, and 12% lies in the top ten. This clonotype was picked up many times. As to time point: newly diagnosed GD, antithyroid drugs for less than 3 months. The TCR library was made from RNA extracted from PBMCs. These data were also filed under a second study, of T cells in Graves' hyperthyroidism and ophthalmopathy. As that study records: Using the HTBI primer set, a first-round RT-PCR was run on the TCR CDR3.

This TCR derives from a man between 18 and 29 years old with Graves disease. Sequenced here: peripheral blood mononuclear cells (PBMCs), sampled at new diagnosis, from a patient treated with antithyroid drugs.

The CDR3 DNA sequence: TGTGCCAGCAGCCCTGAACTGGAGAACACTGAAGCTTTCTTT. Its protein product is CASSPELENTEAFF. The chain uses TRBV13 and TRBJ1-1; D is unclear. Germline V lookup: CDR1 PRHDT, CDR2 FYEKMQ (reference sequence). Trimming removed 5 bases at V and 1 base at J, with 11 bases between. The CDR3 is 14 residues long. Supplemented by reference TRBV13 and TRBJ1-1, the full variable domain reads AAGVIQSPRHLIKEKRETATLKCYPIPRHDTVYWYQQGPGQDPQFLISFYEKMQSDKGSIPDRFSAQQFSDYHSELNMSSLELGDSALYFCASSPELENTEAFFGQGTRLTVV.